The 11 T cell receptor beta chains listed next were all sequenced from one sample in a study of blood T cells in healthy people across ages. The use of a sample-barcoded 5' primer and a J-beta primer mix characterized a second PCR of roughly 6 to 11 cycles. MiXCR was run by TCRdb on the 5' RACE reads, yielding one entry per CDR3 protein. This sample has under 800,000 distinct CDR3 sequences, with about 42% found just once. The sequenced material came from blood. All receptors come from a woman aged 55-70 years in good health.

This clonotype was detected ten times or more. A read error may produce the germline difference seen at one junction end. CDR3 nucleotides: TGCGCCAGCAGCTTAGGACTAGCCTCAGATACGCAGTATTTT. It specifies CASSLGLASDTQYF. V gene TRBV7-2 combines with J gene TRBJ2-3, with 8 bases lining up with TRBD2. In germline, CDR1 is SGHTA, CDR2 FQGNSA. The CDR3 is 14 residues long.

This clonotype came up once. The chain has TRBV14 and TRBJ1-1; D may be TRBD1 (6 bases). V shed 4 bases and J shed 6 bases, with 15 bases lying between them. Per the germline V gene, CDR1 is SGHDN and CDR2 is FVKESK. The CDR3 is 14 amino acids. CDR3: CASSPWRGAPEAFF. The CDR3 bases are TGTGCCAGCAGCCCTTGGAGGGGGGCTCCTGAAGCTTTCTTT. Full variable domain (rest looked up from reference TRBV14 and TRBJ1-1): EAGVTQFPSHSVIEKGQTVTLRCDPISGHDNLYWYRRVMGKEIKFLLHFVKESKQDESGMPNNRFLAERTGGTYSTLKVQPAELEDSGVYFCASSPWRGAPEAFFGQGTRLTVV.

The genes are TRBV3-1 and TRBJ1-4; no clear D gene. This CDR3 spans 15 amino acids. Germline loops: CDR1 LGHDT, CDR2 YNNKEL (reference sequence). Trimming took 4 bases from V and 5 from J, leaving 14 bases between them. The chain's CDR3 is CASSLRTEANEKLFF. Written as DNA, the CDR3 is TGTGCCAGCAGCCTACGGACGGAGGCCAATGAAAAACTGTTTTTT.

The chain couples TRBV4-3 to TRBJ1-4; 11 bases align to TRBD1. The CDR3 loop spans 16 amino acids. Germline assignment: CDR1 LGHNA and CDR2 YSLEER. Trimming at V came to 0 bases and at J to 6 bases, leaving 3 bases not matched to a gene. Written as DNA, the CDR3 is TGCGCCAGCAGCCAAGATGGGACAGGGGGATATGAAAAACTGTTTTTT. This sequence encodes CASSQDGTGGYEKLFF.

This clonotype was counted a few times. Written as DNA, the CDR3 is TGTGCCAGCAGCAACCTTAGACAGGGGTATAATTCACCCCTCCACTTT. This gives the protein CASSNLRQGYNSPLHF. This chain links TRBV3-1 with TRBJ1-6; 8 bases fit TRBD1. The CDR3 length is 16 residues. CDR1 is LGHDT, CDR2 YNNKEL, per germline (reference sequence). V trimming: 5 bases; J trimming: 4 bases; junction bases outside the gene matches: 7.

The chain combines TRBV5-1 with TRBJ1-2, with 9 bases fitting TRBD1. V gave up 4 bases and J gave up 4 bases; unmatched junction bases: 5. Germline V gene sequence: CDR1 SGHRS, CDR2 YFSETQ. The CDR3 is 14 residues long. CDR3: CASSTDRGAYGYTF. The CDR3 nucleotides read TGCGCCAGCAGCACGGACAGGGGAGCCTATGGCTACACCTTC.

J is TRBJ1-2 and V is TRBV29-1; D is ambiguous. Germline CDR1 reads SQVTM; CDR2 reads ANQGSEA. V was pared by 8 bases and J by 6 bases, with 13 bases between. The CDR3 consists of 11 residues. The CDR3 coding sequence is TGCAGCTCCTTTGGTGGCGATGGCTACACCTTC. Amino acid sequence: CSSFGGDGYTF.

The chain uses TRBV7-9 and TRBJ2-5; D remains ambiguous. V lost 1 base and J 11 bases, leaving 20 bases between the germline ends. The CDR3 contains 15 residues. CDR1 is SEHNR and CDR2 is FQNEAQ in the germline V gene (reference sequence). CDR3 in amino acids: CASSLVAPVTDEQYF. The DNA of the CDR3 is TGTGCCAGCAGCTTAGTTGCTCCAGTTACCGATGAGCAGTACTTC.

The chain links TRBV3-1 to TRBJ1-6, with D tentatively TRBD1 (5 bases). V dropped 1 base and J dropped 9 bases, with 10 bases sitting between them. Germline V CDR1 and CDR2: LGHDT, YNNKEL (reference sequence). The CDR3 has 14 amino acids. The CDR3 spells CASSQGSGGSPLHF. Here the CDR3 DNA reads TGTGCCAGCAGCCAAGGGTCTGGGGGTTCACCCCTCCACTTT.

This chain connects TRBV4-2 to TRBJ2-4, with D possibly TRBD2 on 5 matching bases. Gene TRBJ2-7 matches the end of the DNA better, so the J call may be wrong. Germline V gene sequence: CDR1 LGHNA, CDR2 YNFKEQ. This CDR3 has 16 amino acids. For the CDR3, the DNA is TGTGCCAGCAGCCAAGCCCCAGCGGCTACCTCCTACGAGCAGTACTTC. It yields the protein CASSQAPAATSYEQYF.

The J gene is TRBJ2-1, the V gene TRBV3-1; 8 nucleotides agree with TRBD2. The DNA matches TRBJ2-7 better at its end, which makes the J call doubtful. Germline-derived CDR1 and CDR2 are LGHDT and YNNKEL (reference sequence). The CDR3 spans 14 residues. CDR3 in amino acids: CASSRSGNYNEQYF. The CDR3 nucleotides read TGTGCCAGCAGCCGTAGCGGGAATTACAATGAGCAGTACTTC.